A single sample is the source of the 5 T cell receptor beta chains below, sequenced in a study of blood T cell repertoires in COVID-19. The repertoire was sequenced with immunoSEQ multiplex PCR; TCRdb's copy has only in-frame clones and lacks some. The table lists some 100,000 clones, nearly 90% of them singletons. Material: peripheral blood. The receptors derive from an older woman with acute or convalescent COVID-19.

The chain links TRBV10-2 to TRBJ1-2; the match to TRBD1 covers 7 bases. This CDR3 is built from 11 residues. J lost 8 bases, V lost 10 bases, and 7 bases had no gene match. CDR1 is WSHSY, CDR2 SAAADI, per germline. The DNA for the CDR3 is TGCGCCATCCAGGGACAGTCGGGCTACACCTTC. Translation gives CAIQGQSGYTF.

The genes are TRBV10-1 and TRBJ2-2; D might be TRBD2 (6 bases). This CDR3 contains 14 residues. Germline V gene sequence: CDR1 WNHNN, CDR2 SYGVQD (reference sequence). Trimming took 10 bases from V and 0 from J, leaving 12 bases between them. CDR3 residues: CATSREANTGELFF. The CDR3 DNA follows: TGCGCCACCTCCAGGGAGGCGAACACCGGGGAGCTGTTTTTT.

The chain links TRBV20-1 to TRBJ2-5; no definite D call. CDR1 is DFQATT, CDR2 SNEGSKA, per germline (reference sequence). CDR3 length: 10 residues. The V end lost 5 bases, the J end lost 5 bases, and 6 bases lay between the germline ends. This CDR3 reads CSAASETQYF. CDR3 in DNA: TGCAGTGCTGCCAGTGAGACCCAGTACTTC.

The chain employs TRBV12-3 or TRBV12-4 and TRBJ1-2, with TRBD1 identical over 8 bases. The V segment lost 6 bases and the J segment 8 bases; nucleotides outside the gene matches: 8. CDR3 size: 13 residues. Written as DNA, the CDR3 is TGTGCCAGCAGCCAACAGGGGGTAAAGGGCTACACCTTC. This translates into CASSQQGVKGYTF.

This clone was counted between two and nine times. V gene TRBV7-9 combines with J gene TRBJ2-2, with TRBD1 identical over 7 bases. CDR1 and CDR2 (germline): SEHNR, FQNEAQ (reference sequence). The V gene end was trimmed by 6 bases and the J gene end by 5 bases; junction bases not matched to a gene: 15. The CDR3 covers 17 residues. The DNA of the CDR3 is TGTGCCAGCAGAGCACCGAGGGACAGCTCACCGACCGGGGAGCTGTTTTTT. As protein: CASRAPRDSSPTGELFF.